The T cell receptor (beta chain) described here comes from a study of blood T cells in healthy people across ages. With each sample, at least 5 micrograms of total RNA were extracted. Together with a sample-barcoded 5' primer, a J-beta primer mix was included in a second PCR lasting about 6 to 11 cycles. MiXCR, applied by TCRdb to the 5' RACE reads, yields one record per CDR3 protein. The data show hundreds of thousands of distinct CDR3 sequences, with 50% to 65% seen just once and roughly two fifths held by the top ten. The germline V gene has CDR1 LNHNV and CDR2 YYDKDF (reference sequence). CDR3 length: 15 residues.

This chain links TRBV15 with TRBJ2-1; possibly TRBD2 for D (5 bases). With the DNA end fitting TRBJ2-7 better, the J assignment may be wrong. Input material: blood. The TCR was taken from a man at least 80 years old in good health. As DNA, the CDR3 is TGTGCCACCAGCAGCGGACTGAGCTCCTACAATGAGCAGTACTTC. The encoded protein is CATSSGLSSYNEQYF.